This T cell receptor (beta chain) was captured in a study of T cell changes during pregnancy in multiple sclerosis. The CDR3 contains 11 residues. Trimming removed 4 bases from V and 10 bases from J, with 8 bases in between. Germline V CDR1 and CDR2: ENHRY, SYGVKD. Assay: immunoSEQ multiplex PCR; the TCRdb copy retains only in-frame clones and omits some. The sample yields around 52,000 clones, about 91% seen once. The input for sequencing was CD4+ T cells from peripheral blood mononuclear cells, taken in the second trimester of pregnancy. The chain links TRBV10-3 to TRBJ2-1; D perhaps matches TRBD2 (5 bases). The clonotype comes from a female donor with multiple sclerosis, enrolled in a pregnancy study. CDR3 loop: CAISGTGEQFF. The CDR3 nucleotides read TGTGCCATCAGTGGGACGGGGGAGCAGTTCTTC.